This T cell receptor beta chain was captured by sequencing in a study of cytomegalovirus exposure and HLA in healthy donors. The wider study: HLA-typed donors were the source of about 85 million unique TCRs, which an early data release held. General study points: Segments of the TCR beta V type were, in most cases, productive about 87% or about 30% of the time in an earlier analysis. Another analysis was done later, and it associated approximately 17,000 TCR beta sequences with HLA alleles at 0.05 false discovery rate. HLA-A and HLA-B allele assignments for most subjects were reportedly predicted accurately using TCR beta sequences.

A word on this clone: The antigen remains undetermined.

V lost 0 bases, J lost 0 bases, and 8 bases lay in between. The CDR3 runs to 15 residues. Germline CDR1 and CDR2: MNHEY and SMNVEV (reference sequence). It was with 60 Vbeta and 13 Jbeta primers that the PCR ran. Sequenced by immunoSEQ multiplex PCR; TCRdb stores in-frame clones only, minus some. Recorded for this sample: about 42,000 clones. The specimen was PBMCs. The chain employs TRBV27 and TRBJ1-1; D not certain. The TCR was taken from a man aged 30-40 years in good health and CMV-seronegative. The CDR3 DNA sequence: TGTGCCAGCAGTTTATCAGCGCACTTGAACACTGAAGCTTTCTTT. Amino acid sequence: CASSLSAHLNTEAFF.